The T cell receptor (beta chain) described here comes from a study of blood T cells in healthy people across ages. A second PCR of about 7 to 12 cycles used a sample-barcoded 5' primer and a J-beta primer mix. TCRdb re-called the 5' RACE reads through MiXCR, storing one row per CDR3 protein. This sample yields around 1,000,000 distinct CDR3 sequences, of which 20% to 25% are seen a single time; approximately 0.75% belongs to the top ten. The CDR3 has 15 residues. Trimming took off 2 bases at V and 9 bases at J, with 19 bases between the two ends. CDR1 is MGHRA, CDR2 YSYEKL, per germline. These data were likewise used in another study, on T cells of mothers and their children.

V and J are TRBV4-1 and TRBJ1-1; D might be TRBD1 (6 bases). Sequences were obtained from blood. The receptor was isolated from a girl between 2 and 10 years old in good health. The CDR3 protein is CASSQTGGGGDQAFF. In nucleotides, the CDR3 is TGCGCCAGCAGCCAAACGGGGGGAGGGGGGGACCAAGCTTTCTTT.